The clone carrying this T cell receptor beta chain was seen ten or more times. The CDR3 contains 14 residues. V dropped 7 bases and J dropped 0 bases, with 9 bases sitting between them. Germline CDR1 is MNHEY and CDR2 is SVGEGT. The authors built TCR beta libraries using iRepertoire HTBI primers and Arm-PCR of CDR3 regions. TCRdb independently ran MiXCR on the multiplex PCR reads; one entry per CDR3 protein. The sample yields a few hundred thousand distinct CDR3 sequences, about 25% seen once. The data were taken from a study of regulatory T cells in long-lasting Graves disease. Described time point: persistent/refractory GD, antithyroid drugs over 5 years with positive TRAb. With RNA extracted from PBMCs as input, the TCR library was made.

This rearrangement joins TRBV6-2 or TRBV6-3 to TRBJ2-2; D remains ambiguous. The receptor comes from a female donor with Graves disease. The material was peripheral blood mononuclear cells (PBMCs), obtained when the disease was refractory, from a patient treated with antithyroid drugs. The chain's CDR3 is CASNAQTNTGELFF. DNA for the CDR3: TGTGCCAGCAACGCACAGACGAACACCGGGGAGCTGTTTTTT.